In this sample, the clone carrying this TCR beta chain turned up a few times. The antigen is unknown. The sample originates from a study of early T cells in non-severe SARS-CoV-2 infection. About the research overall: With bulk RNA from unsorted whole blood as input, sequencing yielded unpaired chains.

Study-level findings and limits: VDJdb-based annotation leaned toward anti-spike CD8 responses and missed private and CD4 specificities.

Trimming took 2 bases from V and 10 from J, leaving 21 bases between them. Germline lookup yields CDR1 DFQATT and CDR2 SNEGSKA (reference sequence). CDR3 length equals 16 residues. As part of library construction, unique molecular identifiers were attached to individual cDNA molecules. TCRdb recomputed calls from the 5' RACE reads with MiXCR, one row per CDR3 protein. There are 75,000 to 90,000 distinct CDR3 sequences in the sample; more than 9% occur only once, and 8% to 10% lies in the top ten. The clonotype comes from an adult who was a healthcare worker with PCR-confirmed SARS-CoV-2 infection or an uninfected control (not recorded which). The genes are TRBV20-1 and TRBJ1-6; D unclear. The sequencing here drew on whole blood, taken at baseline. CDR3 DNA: TGCAGTGCTAGACCTCAAACCCGGGCCCGAGACTCACCCCTCCACTTT. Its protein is CSARPQTRARDSPLHF.